Included here is one TCR beta chain sequence, with context. Template material for amplifying TCR beta CDR3 regions consisted of RNA transcripts. TCR CDR3 regions were first amplified by RT-PCR with HTBI primers. TCRdb independently ran MiXCR on the multiplex PCR reads; one entry per CDR3 protein. The sample carries around 450,000 distinct CDR3 sequences, about a sixth recorded once. These data originate in a study of T cells in Graves' hyperthyroidism and ophthalmopathy. Study summary: Staff took peripheral blood when the initial diagnosis was made, before any treatment began.

Stability of Graves' hyperthyroidism was defined as absent ophthalmopathy progression within 18 months. Recently diagnosed hyperthyroidism of less than 2 months' duration affected patients aged 18 to 65. What was sequenced was blood. This sequence was found in a woman aged 18-29 years with Graves' hyperthyroidism.

The CDR3 DNA is TGTCAGGGGTCCTATGGCTACACCTTC. It is translated as CQGSYGYTF. V gene TRBV30 combines with J gene TRBJ1-2; tentatively, D is TRBD1 (6 bases). Germline lookup yields CDR1 GTSNPN and CDR2 SVGIG (reference sequence). The CDR3 sequence is 9 residues long.